The 20 T cell receptor beta chains given below trace back to one sample, sequenced in a study of CD8 T cells in ankylosing spondylitis (dated by TCRdb to about 2017). The protocol used for the library was 5' RACE. The instrument given in TCRdb is Illumina HiSeq 2500. Using fastp trimming at Q25 and MiXCR clonotype assembly, TCRdb reanalyzed the public sequencing data and kept in-frame beta chains. Each CDR3 protein gets just one entry, which takes the most common genes and DNA from the rows behind it. This sample is represented by roughly 280,000 distinct CDR3 sequences; over 15% of them were singletons. The ten most abundant clones make up about 8.2% of the sample. The specimen sequenced was blood, either unsorted or a sorted T cell fraction (not recorded which). These receptors were collected from a male donor with ankylosing spondylitis or in good health (not recorded which).

The V and J genes are TRBV18 and TRBJ2-7; 11 bases map to TRBD2. Germline V lookup: CDR1 KGHSH, CDR2 LQKENI. After removal of 5 bases from V and 0 bases from J, the junction contained 3 bases not matched to a gene. The CDR3 sequence is 15 residues long. Here the CDR3 DNA reads TGTGCCAGCTCAGTTACTAGCGGGAGCTCCTACGAGCAGTACGTC. Protein sequence: CASSVTSGSSYEQYV.

This clonotype turned up a few times. The chain couples TRBV20-1 to TRBJ2-3; the match to TRBD2 covers 14 bases. This CDR3 has 17 residues. Trimming cost V 3 bases and J 3 bases; bases outside gene matches: 8. CDR1 is DFQATT, CDR2 SNEGSKA, per germline (reference sequence). DNA of the CDR3: TGCAGTGCTAGTATACCTAGGACTAGCGGGAGGACAGATACGCAGTATTTT. The encoded protein is CSASIPRTSGRTDTQYF.

The chain recombines TRBV7-8 with TRBJ1-6; possibly TRBD1 for D (5 bases). Germline CDR1 is SGHVS and CDR2 is FQNEAQ. This CDR3 has 17 residues. The V gene lost 3 bases and the J gene lost 9 bases, with 21 bases spanning the gap. The CDR3 protein is CASSFSTASGSSSPLHF. The CDR3 nucleotides read TGTGCCAGCAGCTTTTCGACAGCTAGCGGGTCGAGTTCACCCCTCCACTTT.

This clonotype was found many times. The chain joins TRBV5-1 to TRBJ2-1; D is possibly TRBD1 (7 bases). The CDR3 totals 14 residues. Trimming cost V 2 bases and J 6 bases, with 12 bases left between them. CDR1 and CDR2 (germline): SGHRS, YFSETQ. The chain's CDR3 is CASSLRQGGNEQFF. The CDR3 nucleotides are TGCGCCAGCAGCTTAAGACAGGGAGGCAATGAGCAGTTCTTC. Full variable domain (remainder filled in from reference TRBV5-1 and TRBJ2-1): KAGVTQTPRYLIKTRGQQVTLSCSPISGHRSVSWYQQTPGQGLQFLFEYFSETQRNKGNFPGRFSGRQFSNSRSEMNVSTLELGDSALYLCASSLRQGGNEQFFGPGTRLTVL.

The chain couples TRBV28 to TRBJ2-3, with 7 bases lining up with TRBD2. Germline CDR1 reads MDHEN; CDR2 reads SYDVKM. After removal of 7 bases from V and 1 base from J, the junction contained 8 bases not matched to a gene. This CDR3 is 15 amino acids long. The CDR3 DNA follows: TGTGCCAGCACGGAGGGAGGGCCTGGCACAGATACGCAGTATTTT. Its protein product is CASTEGGPGTDTQYF.

This chain connects TRBV5-1 to TRBJ2-7, with a weak D call TRBD2 (6 bases). The CDR3 is 15 residues long. The germline CDR1 and CDR2 sequences are SGHRS and YFSETQ. Trimming stripped 6 bases from V and 0 bases from J, with 16 bases between. The CDR3 spells CASTPEGKGSYEQYV. As DNA, the CDR3 is TGCGCCAGCACCCCGGAGGGGAAAGGCTCCTACGAGCAGTACGTC.

This clonotype was counted a few times. The V and J genes are TRBV6-1 and TRBJ1-5; D perhaps matches TRBD1 (6 bases). The CDR3 length is 16 residues. V lost 6 bases and J lost 0, with 15 bases in between. Germline lookup yields CDR1 MNHNS and CDR2 SASEGT. Here the CDR3 DNA reads TGTGCCAGCAGGAGGGGGGCAGGGGATAGCAATCAGCCCCAGCATTTT. This gives the protein CASRRGAGDSNQPQHF.

The V gene is TRBV5-1, the J gene TRBJ2-2; 7 bases line up with TRBD1. This CDR3 has 14 residues. J was trimmed by 4 bases and V by 7 bases; bases with no gene match: 7. From germline, CDR1 is SGHRS and CDR2 YFSETQ. CDR3 nucleotide sequence: TGCGCCAGCCAAAACAGGGGAAGCACCGGGGAGCTGTTTTTT. Translated, it gives CASQNRGSTGELFF.

Of note for this clonotype: One junction end does not reproduce the germline sequence, and a read error may be involved. CDR3 in DNA: TGTGTCAGCAGGTCGCGGGGACAGGGGGAGGATGGCTACACCTTC. This translates into CVSRSRGQGEDGYTF. The rearrangement joins TRBV12-3 or TRBV12-4 to TRBJ1-2, with 11 bases identical to TRBD1. The CDR3 consists of 15 residues.

There are a few counts of this clonotype. The CDR3 loop is CSARVLAGESHYNEQFF. CDR3 sequence (DNA): TGCAGTGCTAGGGTACTAGCGGGAGAAAGTCATTACAATGAGCAGTTCTTC. This chain joins TRBV20-1 and TRBJ2-1; 11 bases agree with TRBD2. Germline V gene sequence: CDR1 DFQATT, CDR2 SNEGSKA (reference sequence). The CDR3 covers 17 residues. Germline trimming cut 3 bases from V and 4 bases from J; bases unmatched to any gene: 11.

There are a few counts of this clonotype. The chain combines TRBV28 with TRBJ1-1, with D unclear. The CDR3 covers 13 residues. With 3 bases removed from V and 4 bases from J, the gap between germline ends came to 9 bases. The V gene's germline CDR1 is MDHEN and CDR2 SYDVKM. The CDR3 DNA sequence: TGTGCCAGCAGTTTGAGGGTTGGCACTGAAGCTTTCTTT. Translating it yields CASSLRVGTEAFF.

The chain combines TRBV3-1 with TRBJ2-3, with D hard to call. The germline V and J ends were trimmed by 1 base and 0 bases, with 2 bases remaining between them. CDR3 length: 13 residues. Germline V gene lookup returns CDR1 LGHDT and CDR2 YNNKEL (reference sequence). CDR3 sequence (DNA): TGTGCCAGCAGCCAAGTTAGCACAGATACGCAGTATTTT. It translates to CASSQVSTDTQYF.

V is TRBV20-1 and J is TRBJ1-5, with TRBD1 identical over 8 bases. The V and J ends lost 4 bases and 1 base, in that order; junction bases with no gene match: 6. The CDR3 contains 15 residues. The germline V gene has CDR1 DFQATT and CDR2 SNEGSKA (reference sequence). The CDR3 DNA sequence: TGCAGTGCTAAGAAGACAGGGGCGAGCAATCAGCCCCAGCATTTT. Protein: CSAKKTGASNQPQHF.

The V call is TRBV9, the J call TRBJ2-5, with D uncertain. V lost 0 bases to trimming and J lost 8 bases, with 14 bases between them. From germline, CDR1 is SGDLS and CDR2 YYNGEE. This CDR3 is 14 amino acids long. The CDR3 loop reads CASSVGLYESTQYF. CDR3 nucleotides: TGTGCCAGCAGCGTAGGACTCTACGAGTCAACCCAGTACTTC.

This clonotype was counted a few times. The rearrangement joins TRBV7-8 to TRBJ2-1; the match to TRBD2 covers 7 bases. The CDR3 runs to 15 residues. V shed 5 bases and J 4 bases; nucleotides not matched to a gene: 8. Germline loops: CDR1 SGHVS, CDR2 FQNEAQ. CDR3 sequence (DNA): TGTGCCAGCAGCCATAAAGCGGGACCATACAATGAGCAGTTCTTC. It yields the protein CASSHKAGPYNEQFF. The full variable domain, completed using reference TRBV7-8 and TRBJ2-1, is GAGVSQSPRYKVAKRGQDVALRCDPISGHVSLFWYQQALGQGPEFLTYFQNEAQLDKSGLPSDRFFAERPEGSVSTLKIQRTQQEDSAVYLCASSHKAGPYNEQFFGPGTRLTVL.

The rearrangement links TRBV6-1 to TRBJ1-4, with D unresolved. The V and J ends lost 6 bases and 4 bases respectively, with 12 bases between them. The CDR3 runs 14 residues. The germline gives CDR1 MNHNS, CDR2 SASEGT. The CDR3 spells CASRNPGYNEKLFF. The CDR3 DNA reads as TGTGCCAGCAGGAACCCAGGCTATAATGAAAAACTGTTTTTT.

This clonotype appeared a few times. The rearrangement uses TRBV6-1 and TRBJ2-5, with TRBD1 matching over 8 bases. J gave up 5 bases and V 5 bases, and 13 bases lay outside the gene matches. Germline CDR1 MNHNS, CDR2 SASEGT. The CDR3 spans 16 residues. DNA of the CDR3: TGTGCCAGCAGTCCCCGACAGGGGCCCTGGGGGGAGACCCAGTACTTC. Translated, it gives CASSPRQGPWGETQYF.

This clonotype showed up just a few times. The chain is built from TRBV5-1 and TRBJ1-1; 8 nucleotides agree with TRBD1. This CDR3 has 15 amino acids. V was pared by 4 bases and J by 1 base, with 6 bases of the junction left unmatched. The germline gives CDR1 SGHRS, CDR2 YFSETQ. The CDR3 spells CASSLRTGPNTEAFF. The CDR3 DNA sequence: TGCGCCAGCAGCCTCAGGACAGGGCCGAACACTGAAGCTTTCTTT.

The V call is TRBV4-2, the J call TRBJ2-1; TRBD2 is a possible D gene (6 bases). The V gene's germline CDR1 is LGHNA and CDR2 YNFKEQ. The CDR3 loop spans 15 amino acids. The V end lost 0 bases, the J end lost 5 bases, and 11 bases lay between the germline ends. The CDR3 nucleotides are TGTGCCAGCAGCCAAGATGGACTAACAGACAATGAGCAGTTCTTC. This gives the protein CASSQDGLTDNEQFF.

Only a few counts were recorded for this clonotype. The V and J genes are TRBV9 and TRBJ2-2, with D unresolved. With 2 bases removed from V and 4 bases from J, the gap between germline ends came to 9 bases. Germline CDR1 and CDR2: SGDLS and YYNGEE. This CDR3 region has 14 residues. CDR3 amino acids: CASSVRERTGELFF. CDR3 DNA: TGTGCCAGCAGCGTCCGCGAACGCACCGGGGAGCTGTTTTTT.